This TCR beta chain appears in the sequencing data of a study of naive and memory T cell subsets. There are 11 residues in the CDR3. Trimming removed 5 bases from V and 6 bases from J, with 8 bases in between. CDR1 and CDR2 from the germline V gene are SQVTM and ANQGSEA. Cells stained for CD3, CD4, CD8, CD45RA, CD27 and viability were sorted into four CD45RA/CD27 subsets. Both TRBC1 and TRBC2 were covered by a beta constant-region primer of two equimolar oligonucleotides. The ligated cDNA underwent four PCR rounds using SP2 and nested alpha and beta constant-region primers. TCRdb re-analysed the UMI-ligation and nested PCR reads in MiXCR, keeping a single row per CDR3 protein. The sample includes 120,000 to 150,000 distinct CDR3 sequences, over 20% of them seen just once. Ten or more counts support this clonotype. Its antigen is undetermined. Study-level results: Especially in CD8 cells, naive repertoires contained a few larger clonotypes, possibly CD45RA-re-expressing memory cells. In naive cells, over 95% of TCR sequences were seen only once. Diversity fell and Gini index rose from naive through CM, EM, EMRA.

The sequence came from a human donor in good health. Sequencing was done on a sample of naive CD4+ T cells from blood. The V gene is TRBV29-1, the J gene TRBJ2-1; no clear D gene. CDR3 sequence reads: CSVRLVNEQFF. CDR3 DNA: TGCAGCGTTCGCCTAGTCAATGAGCAGTTCTTC.